The rows below give T cell receptor beta chains drawn from one sample of a study of T cell responses to AZD1222 COVID-19 vaccine. This table comes from immunoSEQ multiplex PCR, and its TCRdb copy is limited to in-frame clones, with some not included. The data contain approximately 160,000 clones, more than 85% of them singletons. Material: peripheral blood, obtained on day 0 of AZD1222 vaccination. These receptor sequences come from an adult in good health. Each CDR3 is given with its conserved first and last residue. D genes are given only for firm matches.

TRBJ1-1,.,TRBV14,CASSQPGAISAFF,TGTGCCAGCAGCCAACCAGGGGCTATTTCGGCTTTCTTT
TRBJ2-2,TRBD1,TRBV9,CASSPRTGGGQATGELFF,TGTGCCAGCAGCCCCCGGACAGGGGGGGGTCAGGCCACCGGGGAGCTGTTTTTT
TRBJ2-6,TRBD1,TRBV30,CAWSKGAGANVLTF,TGTGCCTGGAGTAAGGGGGCCGGGGCCAACGTCCTGACTTTC
TRBJ2-7,.,TRBV5-1,CASSLERRGRGYYNEQYF,TGCGCCAGCAGCTTGGAGAGGAGGGGCCGGGGTTACTACAACGAGCAGTACTTC
TRBJ1-4,.,TRBV19,CASRRQLNEKLFF,TGTGCCAGTAGGAGACAACTTAATGAAAAACTGTTTTTT
TRBJ2-1,.,TRBV27,CASSLSSYNEQFF,TGTGCCAGCAGTTTGAGCTCCTACAATGAGCAGTTCTTC
TRBJ1-6,TRBD1,TRBV9,CASSPRDRANSPLHF,TGTGCCAGCAGCCCCCGGGACAGGGCTAATTCACCCCTCCACTTT
TRBJ1-5,.,TRBV29-1,CSVEVGPDQPQHF,TGCAGCGTTGAGGTAGGGCCTGATCAGCCCCAGCATTTT
TRBJ1-1,TRBD1,TRBV7-9,CASSSGQARGAFF,TGTGCCAGCAGCTCGGGACAGGCCCGAGGGGCTTTCTTT
TRBJ2-5,TRBD1,TRBV5-5,CASSWGQGRETQYF,TGTGCCAGCAGCTGGGGACAGGGTCGGGAGACCCAGTACTTC
TRBJ1-2,.,TRBV6-5,CASSSLRPSNYGYTF,TGTGCCAGCAGCTCCCTCCGGCCGTCAAACTATGGCTACACCTTC